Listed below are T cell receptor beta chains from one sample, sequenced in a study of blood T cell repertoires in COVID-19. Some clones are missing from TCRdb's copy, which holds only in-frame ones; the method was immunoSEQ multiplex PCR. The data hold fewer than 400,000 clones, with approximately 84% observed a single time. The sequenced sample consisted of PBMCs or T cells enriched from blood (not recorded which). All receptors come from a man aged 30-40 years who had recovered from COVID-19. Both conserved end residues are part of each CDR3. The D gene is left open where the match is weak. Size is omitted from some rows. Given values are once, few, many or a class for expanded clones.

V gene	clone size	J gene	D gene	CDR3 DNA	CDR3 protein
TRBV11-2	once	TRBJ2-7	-	TGTGCCAGCAGCTTAGTCTCCGGCTACGAGCAGTACTTC	CASSLVSGYEQYF
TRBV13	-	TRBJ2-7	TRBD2	TGTGCCAGCAGCTTAGGACTAGCGGGAGACCGCTACGAGCAGTACTTC	CASSLGLAGDRYEQYF
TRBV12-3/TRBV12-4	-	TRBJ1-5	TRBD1	TGTGCCAGCTCGGGACAGGGCCATCAGCCCCAGCATTTT	CASSGQGHQPQHF
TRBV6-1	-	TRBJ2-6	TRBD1	TGTGCCAGCAGTGAAAGTTGGGACAGCCCGATCTCTGGGGCCAACGTCCTGACTTTC	CASSESWDSPISGANVLTF
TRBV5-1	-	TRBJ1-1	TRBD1	TGCGCCAGCAGCTTGGGGACAGGGGAAGCTTTCTTT	CASSLGTGEAFF
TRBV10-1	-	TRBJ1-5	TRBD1	TGCGCCAGCAGTGAGACCTTTGACAGGGGCAATCAGCCCCAGCATTTT	CASSETFDRGNQPQHF
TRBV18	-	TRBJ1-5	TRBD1	TGTGCCAGCTCACGAGGGACAGGCAATCAGCCCCAGCATTTT	CASSRGTGNQPQHF
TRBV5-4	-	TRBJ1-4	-	TGTGCCAGCAGCCCGGGAGGCGGGGGTACCTATGAAAAACTGTTTTTT	CASSPGGGGTYEKLFF
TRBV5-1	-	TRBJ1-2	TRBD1	TGCGCCAGCAGCATTCGGACAGGGGGCGGCTATGGCTACACCTTC	CASSIRTGGGYGYTF
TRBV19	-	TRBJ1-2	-	TGTGCCAGTAGTATAGTAATGGGGGGAACTAACTATGGCTACACCTTC	CASSIVMGGTNYGYTF
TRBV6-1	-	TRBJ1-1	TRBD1	TGTGCCAGCAGTGATTACAGGGGGCCCCGAACTGAAGCTTTCTTT	CASSDYRGPRTEAFF
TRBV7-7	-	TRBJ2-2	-	TGTGCTAGCAGCTTAACGTCGGGGGGCTACGGGGAGCTGTTTTTT	CASSLTSGGYGELFF
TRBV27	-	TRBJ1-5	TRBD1	TGTGCCAGCAGTAGATACCGGGACAGGGGGCGCGTTAGTCAGCCCCAGCATTTT	CASSRYRDRGRVSQPQHF
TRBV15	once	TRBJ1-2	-	TGTGCCACCAGCAGAGGACGGGGTAACTATGGCTACACCTTC	CATSRGRGNYGYTF
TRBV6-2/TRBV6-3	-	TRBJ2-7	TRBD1	TGTGCCAGCAGTTACGGACAGGGGCCCAACGAGCAGTACTTC	CASSYGQGPNEQYF
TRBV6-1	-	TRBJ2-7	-	TGTGCCAGCAGTGAACAAGGGGGTTACGAGCAGTACTTC	CASSEQGGYEQYF
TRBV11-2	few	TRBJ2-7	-	TGTGCCAGCAGCCGACAGGAGAACTACGAGCAGTACTTC	CASSRQENYEQYF
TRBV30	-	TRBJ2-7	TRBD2	TGTGCCTGGAGTATAGGAACTAGCGGGAGCCACGAGCAGTACTTC	CAWSIGTSGSHEQYF
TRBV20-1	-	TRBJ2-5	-	TGCAGTGCTAGTGTGGGTTTGAGGGAGACCCAGTACTTC	CSASVGLRETQYF
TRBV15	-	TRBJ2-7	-	TGTGCCACCAGCAGAGATGGGGCAGGGCAGCAGTACTTC	CATSRDGAGQQYF
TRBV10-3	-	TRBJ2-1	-	TGTGCCACCTTTAGTCTTACCGAAGGGGGCAATGAGCAGTTCTTC	CATFSLTEGGNEQFF
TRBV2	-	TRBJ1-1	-	TGTGCCAGCAGGATCTTATCGGGTAACACTGAAGCTTTCTTT	CASRILSGNTEAFF
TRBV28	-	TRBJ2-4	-	TGTGCCAGCAACTTAGGAGGGAAAAACATTCAGTACTTC	CASNLGGKNIQYF
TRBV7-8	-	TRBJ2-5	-	TGTGCCAGCAGCCCCGTAGTGTTTACCCAGTACTTC	CASSPVVFTQYF
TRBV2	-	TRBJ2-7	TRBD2	TGTGCCAGCACTAAGGGCGGGGGCTCCTACGAGCAGTACTTC	CASTKGGGSYEQYF
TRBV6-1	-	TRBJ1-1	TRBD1	TGTGCCAGCAGTGACAGGGGGGAAAGCACTGAAGCTTTCTTT	CASSDRGESTEAFF
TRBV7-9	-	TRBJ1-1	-	TGTGCCAGCAGCTTAAAGGGAGGGAAACCGGGGGACACTGAAGCTTTCTTT	CASSLKGGKPGDTEAFF
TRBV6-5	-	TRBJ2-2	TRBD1	TGTGCCAGCAGGATCTCAGGGGGCACCGGGGAGCTGTTTTTT	CASRISGGTGELFF
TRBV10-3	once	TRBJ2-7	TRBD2	TGTGCCATCAGTGGGACTAGTTACGAGCAGTACTTC	CAISGTSYEQYF
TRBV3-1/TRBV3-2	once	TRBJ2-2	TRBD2	TGTGCCAGCAGCCAGGGACTAGCGGGACAGAACACCGGGGAGCTGTTTTTT	CASSQGLAGQNTGELFF
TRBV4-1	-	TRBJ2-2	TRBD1	TGCGCCAGCAGCCAAGATGGCCGGACAGGGGGCACCGGGGAGCTGTTTTTT	CASSQDGRTGGTGELFF
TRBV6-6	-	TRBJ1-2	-	TGTGCCAGCAGTTGGATACAGGGATCGAATGGCTACACCTTC	CASSWIQGSNGYTF
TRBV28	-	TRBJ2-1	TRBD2	TGTGCCAGCAGTCTCTATACTAGCGGGAGAAGTGATGAGCAGTTCTTC	CASSLYTSGRSDEQFF
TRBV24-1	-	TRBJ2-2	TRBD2	TGTGCCACCAGTGAAGCGGGGGGACGCACCGGGGAGCTGTTTTTT	CATSEAGGRTGELFF
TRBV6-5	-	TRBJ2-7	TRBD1	TGTGCCAGCGGTCTCCCCGGGACAGGGTCTCTCGAGCAGTACTTC	CASGLPGTGSLEQYF
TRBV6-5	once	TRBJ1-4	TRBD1	TGTGCCAGCTCCACCAGGGGGCTAGGTGAAAAACTGTTTTTT	CASSTRGLGEKLFF
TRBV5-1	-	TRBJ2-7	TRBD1	TGCGCCAGCAGCTGGGGACAGTCCAGCTCCTACGAGCAGTACTTC	CASSWGQSSSYEQYF
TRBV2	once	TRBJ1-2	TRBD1	TGTGCCAGCATCCCCCAGGGGGCGGACTATGGCTACACCTTC	CASIPQGADYGYTF
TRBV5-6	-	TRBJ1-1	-	TGTGCCAGCAGCTTGGAGGGCAGGGCCACTGAAGCTTTCTTT	CASSLEGRATEAFF
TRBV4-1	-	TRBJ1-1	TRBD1	TGCGCCAGCAGCCACCCACCGACAGGGGCCACTGAAGCTTTCTTT	CASSHPPTGATEAFF
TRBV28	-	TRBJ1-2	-	TGTGCCAGCGGCCCAGCGGCGATCTATGGCTACACCTTC	CASGPAAIYGYTF
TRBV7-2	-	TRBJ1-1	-	TGTGCCAGCAGCTTAGCCGCGAGAGCCACTGAAGCTTTCTTT	CASSLAARATEAFF
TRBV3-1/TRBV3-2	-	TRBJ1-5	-	TGTGCCAGCAGCCAAGATCGTTGGGGGCAGGAGCCCCAGCATTTT	CASSQDRWGQEPQHF
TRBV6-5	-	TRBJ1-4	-	TGTGCCAGCGGGGGCAGGGGTGGCGAAAAACTGTTTTTT	CASGGRGGEKLFF
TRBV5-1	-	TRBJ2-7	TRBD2	TGCGCCAGCAGCCCCAGAGGTAGCGGGGGTTGGGAGCAGTACTTC	CASSPRGSGGWEQYF
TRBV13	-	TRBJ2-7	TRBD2	TGTGCCAGCAGCTTCCGGACTAGCGGGGGGTTCTCCTACGAGCAGTACTTC	CASSFRTSGGFSYEQYF
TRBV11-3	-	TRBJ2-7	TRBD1	TGTGCCAGCAGTTCGAGACAGGGTTCCTACGAGCAGTACTTC	CASSSRQGSYEQYF
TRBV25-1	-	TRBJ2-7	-	TGTGCCAGCAGTGGCAACGGGCTAGCGTCCTACGAGCAGTACTTC	CASSGNGLASYEQYF
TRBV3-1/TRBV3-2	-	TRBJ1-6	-	TGTGCCAGCAGCCTTACCGGGCTGGGGGCGGGTTCACCCCTCCACTTT	CASSLTGLGAGSPLHF